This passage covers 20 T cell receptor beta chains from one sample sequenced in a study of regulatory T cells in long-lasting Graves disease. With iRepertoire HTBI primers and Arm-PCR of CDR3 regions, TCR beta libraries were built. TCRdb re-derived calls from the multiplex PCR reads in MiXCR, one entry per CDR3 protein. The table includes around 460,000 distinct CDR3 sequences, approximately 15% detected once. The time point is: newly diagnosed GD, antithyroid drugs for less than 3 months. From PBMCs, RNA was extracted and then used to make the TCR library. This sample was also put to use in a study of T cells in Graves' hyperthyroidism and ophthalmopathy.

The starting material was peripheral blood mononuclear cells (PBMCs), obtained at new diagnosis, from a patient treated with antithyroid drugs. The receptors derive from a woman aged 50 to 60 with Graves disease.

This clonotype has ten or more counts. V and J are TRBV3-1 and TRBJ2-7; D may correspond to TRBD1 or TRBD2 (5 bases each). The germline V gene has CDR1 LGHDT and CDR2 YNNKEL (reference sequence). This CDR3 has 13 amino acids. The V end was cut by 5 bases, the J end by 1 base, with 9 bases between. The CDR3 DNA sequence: TGTGCCAGCAGCGGGACGGAATCCTACGAGCAGTACTTC. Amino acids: CASSGTESYEQYF.

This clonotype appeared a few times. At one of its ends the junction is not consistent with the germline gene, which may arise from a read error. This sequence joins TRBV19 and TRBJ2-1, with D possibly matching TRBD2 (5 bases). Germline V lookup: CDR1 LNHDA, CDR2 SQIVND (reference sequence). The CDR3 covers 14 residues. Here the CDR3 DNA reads TGTGCCAGTAGAGAGCGGATCTCCTGCAATGAGCAGTTCTTC. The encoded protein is CASRERISCNEQFF. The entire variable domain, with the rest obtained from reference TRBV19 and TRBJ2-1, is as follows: DGGITQSPKYLFRKEGQNVTLSCEQNLNHDAMYWYRQDPGQGLRLIYYSQIVNDFQKGDIAEGYSVSREKKESFPLTVTSAQKNPTAFYLCASRERISCNEQFFGPGTRLTVL.

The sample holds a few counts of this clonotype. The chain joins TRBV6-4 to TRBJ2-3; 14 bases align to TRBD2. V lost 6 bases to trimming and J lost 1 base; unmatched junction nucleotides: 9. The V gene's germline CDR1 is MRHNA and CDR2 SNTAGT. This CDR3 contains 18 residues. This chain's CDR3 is CASRPRLAGGPGTDTQYF. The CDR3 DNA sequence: TGTGCCAGCAGGCCCCGACTAGCGGGAGGGCCGGGCACAGATACGCAGTATTTT.

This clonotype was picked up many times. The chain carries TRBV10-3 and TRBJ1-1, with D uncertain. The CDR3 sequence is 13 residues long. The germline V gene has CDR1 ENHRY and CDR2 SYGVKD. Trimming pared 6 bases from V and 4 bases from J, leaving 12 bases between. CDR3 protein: CAIRSGIGTEAFF. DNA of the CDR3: TGTGCCATCAGGTCCGGAATCGGCACTGAAGCTTTCTTT.

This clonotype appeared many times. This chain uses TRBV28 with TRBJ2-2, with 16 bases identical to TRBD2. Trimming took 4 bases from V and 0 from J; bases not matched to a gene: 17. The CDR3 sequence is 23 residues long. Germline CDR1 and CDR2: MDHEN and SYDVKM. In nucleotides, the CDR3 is TGTGCCAGCAGTTCTCTGCCGGGACTAGCGGGAGGGTCAGATATACCGAACACCGGGGAGCTGTTTTTT. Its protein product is CASSSLPGLAGGSDIPNTGELFF.

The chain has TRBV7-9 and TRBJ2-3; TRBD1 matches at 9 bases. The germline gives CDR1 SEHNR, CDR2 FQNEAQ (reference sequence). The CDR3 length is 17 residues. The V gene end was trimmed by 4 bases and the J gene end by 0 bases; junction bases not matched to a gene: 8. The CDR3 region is CASSSGTGLSSTDTQYF. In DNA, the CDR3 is TGTGCCAGCAGCTCCGGGACAGGGCTCTCTAGCACAGATACGCAGTATTTT.

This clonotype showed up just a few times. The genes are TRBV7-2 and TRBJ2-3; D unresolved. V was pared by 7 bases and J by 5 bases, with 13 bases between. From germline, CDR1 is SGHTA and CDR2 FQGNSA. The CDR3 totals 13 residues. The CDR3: CASTTPAQDTQYF. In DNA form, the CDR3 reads TGTGCCAGCACCACACCCGCCCAAGATACGCAGTATTTT.

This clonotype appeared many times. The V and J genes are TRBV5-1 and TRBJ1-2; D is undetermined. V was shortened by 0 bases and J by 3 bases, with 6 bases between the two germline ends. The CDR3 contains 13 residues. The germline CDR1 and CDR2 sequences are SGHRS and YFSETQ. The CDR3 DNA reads TGCGCCAGCAGCTTGGAGACATACTATGGCTACACCTTC. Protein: CASSLETYYGYTF. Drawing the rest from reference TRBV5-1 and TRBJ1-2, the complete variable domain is KAGVTQTPRYLIKTRGQQVTLSCSPISGHRSVSWYQQTPGQGLQFLFEYFSETQRNKGNFPGRFSGRQFSNSRSEMNVSTLELGDSALYLCASSLETYYGYTFGSGTRLTVV.

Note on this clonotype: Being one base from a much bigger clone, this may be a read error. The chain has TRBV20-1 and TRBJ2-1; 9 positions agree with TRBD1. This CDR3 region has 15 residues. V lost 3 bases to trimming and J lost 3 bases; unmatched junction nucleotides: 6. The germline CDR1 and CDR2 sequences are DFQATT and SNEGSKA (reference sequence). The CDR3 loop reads CSARDRGSVYNEQFF. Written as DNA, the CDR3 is TGCAGTGCTAGGGACAGGGGATCGGTCTACAATGAGCAGTTCTTC.

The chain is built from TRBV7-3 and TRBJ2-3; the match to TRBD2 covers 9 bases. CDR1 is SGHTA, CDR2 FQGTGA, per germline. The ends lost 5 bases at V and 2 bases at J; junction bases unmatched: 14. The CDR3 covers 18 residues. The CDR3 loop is CASSQFPTSGADTDTQYF. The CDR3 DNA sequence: TGTGCCAGCAGCCAATTCCCGACTAGCGGAGCAGACACAGATACGCAGTATTTT.

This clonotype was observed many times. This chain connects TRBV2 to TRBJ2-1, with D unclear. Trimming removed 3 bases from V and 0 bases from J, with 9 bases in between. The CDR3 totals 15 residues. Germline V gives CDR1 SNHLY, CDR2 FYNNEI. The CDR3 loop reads CASSDGQSSYNEQFF. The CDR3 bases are TGTGCCAGCAGTGACGGTCAGAGCTCCTACAATGAGCAGTTCTTC. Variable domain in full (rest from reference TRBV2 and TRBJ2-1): EPEVTQTPSHQVTQMGQEVILRCVPISNHLYFYWYRQILGQKVEFLVSFYNNEISEKSEIFDDQFSVERPDGSNFTLKIRSTKLEDSAMYFCASSDGQSSYNEQFFGPGTRLTVL.

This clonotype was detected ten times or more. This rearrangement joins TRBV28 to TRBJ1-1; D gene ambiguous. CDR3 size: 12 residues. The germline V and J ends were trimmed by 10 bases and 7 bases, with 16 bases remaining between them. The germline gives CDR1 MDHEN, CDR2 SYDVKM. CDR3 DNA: TGTGCCACCTCTACCTCTGGACTTGAAGCTTTCTTT. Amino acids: CATSTSGLEAFF.

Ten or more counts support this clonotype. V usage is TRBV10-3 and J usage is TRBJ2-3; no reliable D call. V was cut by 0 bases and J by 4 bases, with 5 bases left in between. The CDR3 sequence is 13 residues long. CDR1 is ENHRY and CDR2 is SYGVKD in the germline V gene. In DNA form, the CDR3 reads TGTGCCATCAGTGAGTCTCTAGCAGATACGCAGTATTTT. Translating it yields CAISESLADTQYF.

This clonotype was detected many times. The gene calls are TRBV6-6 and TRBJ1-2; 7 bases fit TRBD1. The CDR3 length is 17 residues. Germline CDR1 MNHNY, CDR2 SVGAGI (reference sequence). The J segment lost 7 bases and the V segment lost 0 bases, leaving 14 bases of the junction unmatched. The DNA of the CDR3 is TGTGCCAGCAGTTACTCGCAAACAGGGGTTTATGCTAGTGGCTACACCTTC. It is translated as CASSYSQTGVYASGYTF.

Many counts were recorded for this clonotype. The DNA of the CDR3 is TGCGCCAGCAGCCAGCAGCTACAGGGATCGCTGAACACTGAAGCTTTCTTT. This codes for CASSQQLQGSLNTEAFF. The chain links TRBV5-1 to TRBJ1-1; D may be TRBD1 (6 bases). The CDR3 has 17 amino acids. Germline V gene data show CDR1 as SGHRS and CDR2 as YFSETQ. Between the trimmed V and J ends, which lost 4 bases and 0 bases, there was a span of 19 bases.

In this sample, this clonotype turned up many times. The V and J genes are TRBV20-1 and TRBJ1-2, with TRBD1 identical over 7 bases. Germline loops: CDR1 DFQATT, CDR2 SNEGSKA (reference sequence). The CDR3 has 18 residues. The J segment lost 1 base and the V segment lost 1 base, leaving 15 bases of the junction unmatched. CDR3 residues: CSARGPSPWTGDNYGYTF. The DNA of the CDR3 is TGCAGTGCTAGAGGGCCCAGCCCCTGGACAGGAGATAACTATGGCTACACCTTC.

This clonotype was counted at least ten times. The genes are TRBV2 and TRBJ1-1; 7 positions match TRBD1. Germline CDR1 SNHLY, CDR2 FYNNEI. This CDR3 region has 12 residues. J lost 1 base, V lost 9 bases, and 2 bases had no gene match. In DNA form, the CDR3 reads TGTGCCAGTCAGGGGGAGAACACTGAAGCTTTCTTT. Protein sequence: CASQGENTEAFF.

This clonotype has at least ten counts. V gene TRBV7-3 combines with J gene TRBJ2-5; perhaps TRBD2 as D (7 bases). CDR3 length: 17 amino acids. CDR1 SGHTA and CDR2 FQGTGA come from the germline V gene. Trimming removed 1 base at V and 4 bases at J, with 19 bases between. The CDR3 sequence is CASSLRGGQAAVETQYF. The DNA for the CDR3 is TGTGCCAGCAGCTTAAGGGGGGGCCAAGCGGCGGTAGAGACCCAGTACTTC.

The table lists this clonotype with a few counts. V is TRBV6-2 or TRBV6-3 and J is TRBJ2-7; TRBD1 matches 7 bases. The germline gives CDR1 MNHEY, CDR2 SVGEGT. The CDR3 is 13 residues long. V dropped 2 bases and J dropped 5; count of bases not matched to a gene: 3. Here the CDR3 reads CASSYGTANEQYF. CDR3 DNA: TGTGCCAGCAGTTACGGGACAGCCAACGAGCAGTACTTC.

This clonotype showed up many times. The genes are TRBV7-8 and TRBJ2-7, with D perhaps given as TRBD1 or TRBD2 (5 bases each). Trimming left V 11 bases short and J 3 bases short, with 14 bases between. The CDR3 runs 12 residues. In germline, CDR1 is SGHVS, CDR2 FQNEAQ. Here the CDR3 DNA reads TGTGCCTCAGGGATTGGAGGCTACGAGCAGTACTTC. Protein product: CASGIGGYEQYF.